These T cell receptor beta chains were read from a single sample in a study of blood T cell repertoires in COVID-19. The repertoire was sequenced with immunoSEQ multiplex PCR; TCRdb's copy has only in-frame clones and lacks some. The sample records nearly 65,000 clones, around 84% being singletons. Specimen: peripheral blood. Receptor source: a human donor in a cohort sampled during active COVID-19. The CDR3 runs from the conserved cysteine through the conserved F or W. A D gene is named only where the DNA matches it firmly. Clone size is stated in some rows and not others, as once, few, many or a class when expanded.

few	TRBV19	NA	TRBJ1-6	CASTRDTYNSPLHF	TGTGCCAGTACCAGGGACACTTATAATTCACCCCTCCACTTT
few	TRBV4-1	TRBD1	TRBJ1-5	CASSQEGQGAESNQPQHF	TGCGCCAGCAGCCAAGAGGGACAGGGAGCGGAGTCCAATCAGCCCCAGCATTTT
NA	TRBV9	NA	TRBJ1-6	CASSVGGTPGNSPLHF	TGTGCCAGCAGCGTAGGGGGAACCCCGGGGAATTCACCCCTCCACTTT
NA	TRBV27	TRBD2	TRBJ2-7	CASSLGPGGPFYEQYF	TGTGCCAGCAGTTTGGGACCGGGAGGGCCGTTCTACGAGCAGTACTTC
few	TRBV11-2	TRBD2	TRBJ2-7	CASTLAGTYEQYF	TGTGCCAGCACACTAGCGGGGACCTACGAGCAGTACTTC
NA	TRBV7-2	NA	TRBJ2-1	CASSGTYNEQFF	TGTGCCAGCAGCGGCACCTACAATGAGCAGTTCTTC
NA	TRBV7-2	NA	TRBJ1-2	CASSQSNGGRSGYTF	TGTGCCAGCAGTCAATCCAACGGGGGGAGGAGTGGCTACACCTTC
NA	TRBV19	TRBD2	TRBJ2-2	CASSPSPTSGNTGELFF	TGTGCCAGTAGTCCCAGCCCGACTAGCGGGAACACCGGGGAGCTGTTTTTT
NA	TRBV6-5	NA	TRBJ2-7	CASSIDKAYEQYF	TGTGCCAGCAGTATCGACAAGGCCTACGAGCAGTACTTC
NA	TRBV13	TRBD1	TRBJ2-6	CASRPNPGQGSGANVLTF	TGTGCCAGCAGACCCAATCCGGGACAGGGGAGTGGGGCCAACGTCCTGACTTTC
once	TRBV30	TRBD2	TRBJ2-5	CAWSRREGTQYF	TGTGCCTGGAGTAGGAGGGAGGGGACCCAGTACTTC
few	TRBV7-2	NA	TRBJ1-4	CASSLVGDYEKLFF	TGTGCCAGCAGCTTAGTTGGGGACTATGAAAAACTGTTTTTT
few	TRBV9	NA	TRBJ1-4	CASSVGGHSNEKLFF	TGTGCCAGCAGCGTAGGAGGACACTCTAATGAAAAACTGTTTTTT
NA	TRBV4-1	NA	TRBJ2-6	CASSQEIRDSSSGANVLTF	TGCGCCAGCAGCCAAGAAATCCGGGACTCGAGCTCTGGGGCCAACGTCCTGACTTTC
NA	TRBV25-1	NA	TRBJ2-5	CASSELASQETQYF	TGTGCCAGCAGTGAACTGGCTAGCCAAGAGACCCAGTACTTC
NA	TRBV9	NA	TRBJ2-3	CASSVDRRGGGTDTQYF	TGTGCCAGCAGCGTAGATCGGCGGGGCGGGGGCACAGATACGCAGTATTTT
NA	TRBV29-1	NA	TRBJ2-1	CSVQGGEYNEQFF	TGCAGCGTTCAGGGGGGTGAATACAATGAGCAGTTCTTC
NA	TRBV7-6	NA	TRBJ2-7	CASSFSRAYEQYF	TGTGCCAGCAGCTTCTCTCGAGCCTACGAGCAGTACTTC
NA	TRBV4-1	TRBD1	TRBJ1-5	CASSQGQGNQPQHF	TGCGCCAGCAGCCAAGGACAGGGTAATCAGCCCCAGCATTTT
NA	TRBV6-5	NA	TRBJ1-4	CASSYPGAKLFF	TGTGCCAGCAGTTACCCAGGGGCAAAACTGTTTTTT
NA	TRBV28	NA	TRBJ1-1	CASSLFGTLGGTEAFF	TGTGCCAGCAGTTTATTCGGAACTTTGGGGGGGACTGAAGCTTTCTTT
NA	TRBV2	NA	TRBJ2-5	CASSIREETQYF	TGTGCCAGCAGTATCAGGGAAGAGACCCAGTACTTC
few	TRBV6-5	TRBD1	TRBJ2-7	CASSHSWTGFNEQYF	TGTGCCAGCAGTCACTCCTGGACAGGGTTCAACGAGCAGTACTTC
NA	TRBV7-6	TRBD2	TRBJ2-1	CASSSSGGYNEQFF	TGTGCCAGCAGCTCTAGCGGGGGGTACAATGAGCAGTTCTTC
NA	TRBV30	TRBD2	TRBJ2-7	CAWSVLAGGYEQYF	TGTGCCTGGAGTGTTCTAGCGGGAGGGTACGAGCAGTACTTC
NA	TRBV19	TRBD2	TRBJ2-7	CASSATSGAAYEQYF	TGTGCCAGTAGTGCGACTAGCGGGGCAGCCTACGAGCAGTACTTC
once	TRBV5-1	NA	TRBJ1-1	CASSLQGTTEAFF	TGCGCCAGCAGCCTACAGGGAACAACTGAAGCTTTCTTT
NA	TRBV7-9	TRBD1	TRBJ2-7	CASSPLDRDEQYF	TGTGCCAGCAGCCCTCTGGACAGGGACGAGCAGTACTTC
NA	TRBV25-1	NA	TRBJ2-2	CASSEIAWTGELFF	TGTGCCAGCAGTGAGATAGCCTGGACCGGGGAGCTGTTTTTT
once	TRBV4-1	NA	TRBJ2-6	CASSTAGSGANVLTF	TGCGCCAGCAGCACCGCCGGCTCTGGGGCCAACGTCCTGACTTTC
NA	TRBV5-1	NA	TRBJ2-7	CASSLATVGSYEQYF	TGCGCCAGCAGCTTAGCGACCGTCGGATCCTACGAGCAGTACTTC
once	TRBV24-1	NA	TRBJ2-1	CATSDFRGSNNEQFF	TGTGCCACCAGTGATTTTAGGGGGAGCAACAATGAGCAGTTCTTC
NA	TRBV2	TRBD1	TRBJ2-7	CASSESPDRVYYEQYF	TGTGCCAGCAGTGAATCGCCCGACAGGGTCTACTACGAGCAGTACTTC
NA	TRBV7-6	TRBD2	TRBJ2-3	CASSLSSGSTDTQYF	TGTGCCAGCAGCTTATCTAGCGGGAGCACAGATACGCAGTATTTT
few	TRBV5-1	TRBD1	TRBJ1-5	CASSRDRDQPQHF	TGCGCCAGCAGCCGTGACAGGGATCAGCCCCAGCATTTT
NA	TRBV15	TRBD1	TRBJ1-1	CATSSSGTVTEAFF	TGTGCCACCAGCAGTTCCGGGACAGTCACTGAAGCTTTCTTT
NA	TRBV6-1	TRBD1	TRBJ1-2	CASSAGTGGINYGYTF	TGTGCCAGCAGTGCCGGGACAGGGGGAATTAACTATGGCTACACCTTC
NA	TRBV28	TRBD1	TRBJ1-1	CASSSRPGTGYTEAFF	TGTGCCAGCAGTTCTCGTCCCGGGACAGGTTACACTGAAGCTTTCTTT
NA	TRBV14	TRBD1	TRBJ2-1	CASSHGQGVYNEQFF	TGTGCCAGCAGCCACGGACAGGGAGTTTACAATGAGCAGTTCTTC
NA	TRBV19	NA	TRBJ1-1	CASQGNTEAFF	TGTGCCAGCCAGGGGAACACTGAAGCTTTCTTT
NA	TRBV24-1	NA	TRBJ1-2	CATSESVYPYGYTF	TGTGCCACCAGTGAATCGGTTTACCCCTATGGCTACACCTTC
NA	TRBV6-5	NA	TRBJ2-1	CASSYSSPSSYNEQFF	TGTGCCAGCAGTTACTCCAGCCCTAGCTCCTACAATGAGCAGTTCTTC
NA	TRBV10-3	TRBD1	TRBJ2-7	CAISAGTGIEQYF	TGTGCCATCAGCGCCGGGACAGGGATCGAGCAGTACTTC
NA	TRBV15	NA	TRBJ1-5	CATSRPTGTGNQPQHF	TGTGCCACCAGCAGACCCACAGGGACGGGCAATCAGCCCCAGCATTTT
few	TRBV6-5	TRBD1	TRBJ1-1	CASSSTWTGGTEAFF	TGTGCCAGCAGTTCTACCTGGACAGGGGGGACTGAAGCTTTCTTT
NA	TRBV15	NA	TRBJ1-2	CATSAHLLDGYTF	TGTGCCACCAGCGCCCACCTTCTAGATGGCTACACCTTC